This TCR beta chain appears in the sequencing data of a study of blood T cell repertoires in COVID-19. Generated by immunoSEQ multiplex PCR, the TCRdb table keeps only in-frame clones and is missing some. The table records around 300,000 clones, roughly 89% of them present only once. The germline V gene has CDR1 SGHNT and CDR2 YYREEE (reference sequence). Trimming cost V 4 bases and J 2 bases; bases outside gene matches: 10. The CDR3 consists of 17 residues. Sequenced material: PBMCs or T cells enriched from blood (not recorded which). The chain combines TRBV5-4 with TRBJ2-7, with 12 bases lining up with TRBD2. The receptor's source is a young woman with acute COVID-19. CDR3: CASSLGLAGLSAYEQYF. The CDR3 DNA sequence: TGTGCCAGCAGCCTGGGACTAGCGGGCCTTAGTGCCTACGAGCAGTACTTC.